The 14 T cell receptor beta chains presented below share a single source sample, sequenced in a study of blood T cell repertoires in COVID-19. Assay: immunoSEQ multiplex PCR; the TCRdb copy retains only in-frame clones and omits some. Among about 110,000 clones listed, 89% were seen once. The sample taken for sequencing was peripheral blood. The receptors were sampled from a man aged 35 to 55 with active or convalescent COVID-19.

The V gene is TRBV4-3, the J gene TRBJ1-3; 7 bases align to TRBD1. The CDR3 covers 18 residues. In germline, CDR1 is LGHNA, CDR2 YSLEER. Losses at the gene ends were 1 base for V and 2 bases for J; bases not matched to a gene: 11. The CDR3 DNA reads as TGCGCCAGCAGCCAAGCCTTACCTCACAGGGGAGCTGGAAACACCATATATTTT. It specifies CASSQALPHRGAGNTIYF.

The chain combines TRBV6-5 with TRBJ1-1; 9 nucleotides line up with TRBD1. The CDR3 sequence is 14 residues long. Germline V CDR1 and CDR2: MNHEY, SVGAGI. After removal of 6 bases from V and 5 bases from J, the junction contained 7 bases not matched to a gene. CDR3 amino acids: CASRGQGPDTEAFF. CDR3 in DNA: TGTGCCAGCAGGGGACAGGGCCCGGATACTGAAGCTTTCTTT.

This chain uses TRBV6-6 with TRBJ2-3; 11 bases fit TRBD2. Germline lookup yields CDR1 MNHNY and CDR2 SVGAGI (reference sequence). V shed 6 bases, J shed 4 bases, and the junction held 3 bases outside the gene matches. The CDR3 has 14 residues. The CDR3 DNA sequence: TGTGCCAGCAGGGGACTAGCGGCCGCAGATACGCAGTATTTT. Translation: CASRGLAAADTQYF.

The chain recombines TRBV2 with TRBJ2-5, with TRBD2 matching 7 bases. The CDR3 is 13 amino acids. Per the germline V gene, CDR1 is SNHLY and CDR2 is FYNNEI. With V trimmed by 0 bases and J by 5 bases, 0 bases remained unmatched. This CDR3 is CASSEAREETQYF. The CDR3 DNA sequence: TGTGCCAGCAGTGAAGCGCGGGAGGAGACCCAGTACTTC. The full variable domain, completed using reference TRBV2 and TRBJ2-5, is EPEVTQTPSHQVTQMGQEVILRCVPISNHLYFYWYRQILGQKVEFLVSFYNNEISEKSEIFDDQFSVERPDGSNFTLKIRSTKLEDSAMYFCASSEAREETQYFGPGTRLLVL.

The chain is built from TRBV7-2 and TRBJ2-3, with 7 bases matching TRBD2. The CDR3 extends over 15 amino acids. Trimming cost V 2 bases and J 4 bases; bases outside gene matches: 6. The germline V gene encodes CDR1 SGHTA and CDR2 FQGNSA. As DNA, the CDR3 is TGTGCCAGCAGCTTAAACTACGGGAGGCCAGATACGCAGTATTTT. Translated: CASSLNYGRPDTQYF.

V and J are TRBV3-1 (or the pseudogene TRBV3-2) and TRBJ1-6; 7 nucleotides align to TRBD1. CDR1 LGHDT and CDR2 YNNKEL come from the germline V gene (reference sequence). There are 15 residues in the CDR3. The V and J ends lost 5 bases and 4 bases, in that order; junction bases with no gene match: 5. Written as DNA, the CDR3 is TGTGCCAGCAGCAAGGGACAGCTATATAATTCACCCCTCCACTTT. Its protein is CASSKGQLYNSPLHF.

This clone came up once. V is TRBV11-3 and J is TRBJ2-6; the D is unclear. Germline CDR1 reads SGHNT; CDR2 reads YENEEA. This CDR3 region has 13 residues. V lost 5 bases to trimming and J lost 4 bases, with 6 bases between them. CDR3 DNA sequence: TGTGCCAGCAGCACACAGGGGGCCAACGTCCTGACTTTC. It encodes CASSTQGANVLTF. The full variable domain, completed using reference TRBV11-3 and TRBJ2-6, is EAGVVQSPRYKIIEKKQPVAFWCNPISGHNTLYWYLQNLGQGPELLIRYENEEAVDDSQLPKDRFSAERLKGVDSTLKIQPAELGDSAVYLCASSTQGANVLTFGAGSRLTVL.

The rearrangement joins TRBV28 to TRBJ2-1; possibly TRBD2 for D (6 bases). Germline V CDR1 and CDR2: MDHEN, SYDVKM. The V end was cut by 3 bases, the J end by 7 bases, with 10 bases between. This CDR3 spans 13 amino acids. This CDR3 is CASSLERGNEQFF. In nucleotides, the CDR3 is TGTGCCAGCAGTTTGGAACGGGGGAATGAGCAGTTCTTC.

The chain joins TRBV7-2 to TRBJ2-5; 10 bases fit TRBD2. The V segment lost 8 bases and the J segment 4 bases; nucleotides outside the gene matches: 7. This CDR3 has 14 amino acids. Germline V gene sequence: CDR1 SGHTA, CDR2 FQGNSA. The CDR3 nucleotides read TGTGCCAGCGGAGAGCGGGAGGGCCTAGAGACCCAGTACTTC. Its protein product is CASGEREGLETQYF.

The CDR3 spells CASSEQGAEGYTF. CDR3 bases: TGTGCCAGCAGTGAACAGGGGGCTGAGGGCTACACCTTC. This chain uses TRBV28 with TRBJ1-2; 9 bases fit TRBD1. V was pared by 5 bases and J by 8 bases, with 6 bases of the junction left unmatched. Germline V gene lookup returns CDR1 MDHEN and CDR2 SYDVKM. The length of the CDR3 is 13 residues.

DNA of the CDR3: TGCAGCGTTCCTTCACAGGCAAACACTATGAACACTGAAGCTTTCTTT. Amino acid sequence: CSVPSQANTMNTEAFF. V usage is TRBV29-1 and J usage is TRBJ1-1, with D tentatively TRBD1 (5 bases). The CDR3 contains 16 residues. V lost 5 bases and J 0 bases, leaving 19 bases between the germline ends. Germline CDR1 is SQVTM and CDR2 is ANQGSEA.

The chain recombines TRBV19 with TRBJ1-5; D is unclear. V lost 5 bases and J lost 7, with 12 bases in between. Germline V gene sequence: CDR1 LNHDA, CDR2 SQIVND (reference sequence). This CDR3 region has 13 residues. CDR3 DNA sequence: TGTGCCAGTAGTGAAGACACCCGACAGCCCCAGCATTTT. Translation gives CASSEDTRQPQHF.

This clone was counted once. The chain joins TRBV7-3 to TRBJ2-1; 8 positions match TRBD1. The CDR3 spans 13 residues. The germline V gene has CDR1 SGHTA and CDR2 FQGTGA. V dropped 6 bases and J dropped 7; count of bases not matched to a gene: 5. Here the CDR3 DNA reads TGTGCCAGCAGACTGGACAGGGATAATGAGCAGTTCTTC. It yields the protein CASRLDRDNEQFF.

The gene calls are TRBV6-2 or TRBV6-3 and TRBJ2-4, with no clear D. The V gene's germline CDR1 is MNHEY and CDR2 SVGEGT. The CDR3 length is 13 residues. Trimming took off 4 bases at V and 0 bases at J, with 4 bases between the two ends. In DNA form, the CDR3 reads TGTGCCAGCAGTTCCGTAGCCAAAAACATTCAGTACTTC. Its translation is CASSSVAKNIQYF.